This entry features one T cell receptor (beta chain) sequence. The antigen remains unidentified. Only in-frame clones appear in the TCRdb table, and some are missing; sequencing was by immunoSEQ multiplex PCR. The top ten clones hold approximately 20% of a sample with approximately 10,000 clones, 81% of them seen once. These data originate in a study of somatic mutations in cytotoxic T cells in rheumatoid arthritis. Overall study: Several of the V beta antibody-stained T-cell populations were flow-sorted at nearly 100% purity; V beta1+ cells were among them and were sequenced for TCRB.

Study-wide findings and caveats: CD8+ clonality rose with age in rheumatoid arthritis patients, not healthy controls. More than 20% of CD8+ cells belonged to the largest clone in about an eighth of the roughly 65 patients.

The CDR3 totals 13 residues. Deletions cut 2 bases from V and 4 bases from J, with 6 bases between. Germline CDR1 reads SGHTA; CDR2 reads FQGTGA. Positively selected by magnetic beads, CD4+ and CD8+ cells were purity-checked by flow cytometry. The rearrangement uses TRBV7-3 and TRBJ2-1; D gene unclear. Sequenced sample: CD8+ T cells sorted from blood. This clonotype originated in a woman aged 45-60 years in good health. In nucleotides, the CDR3 is TGTGCCAGCAGCTTAGGGCAGTACAATGAGCAGTTCTTC. It specifies CASSLGQYNEQFF.